The 13 T cell receptor beta chains listed next were all sequenced from one sample in a study of OX40 agonist ivuxolimab in advanced cancers. Method: immunoSEQ multiplex PCR; TCRdb's copy keeps in-frame clones and lacks some. The table records 60,000 to 90,000 clones, approximately 80% of them present only once. The source was CD4+ or CD8+ T cells sorted from blood, collected in a trial of the OX40 agonist ivuxolimab. Receptor source: an adult with an advanced solid tumor such as melanoma, head and neck, liver or kidney cancer.

V and J are TRBV27 and TRBJ1-5, with D unresolved. Germline values: CDR1 MNHEY, CDR2 SMNVEV (reference sequence). The V end was cut by 2 bases, the J end by 3 bases, with 8 bases between. The CDR3 contains 14 residues. This CDR3 reads CASSLIAANQPQHF. As DNA, the CDR3 is TGTGCCAGCAGTTTAATTGCAGCCAATCAGCCCCAGCATTTT.

A single count supports this clone. The chain employs TRBV5-1 and TRBJ1-1; D ambiguous. This CDR3 is 15 amino acids long. CDR1 is SGHRS and CDR2 is YFSETQ in the germline V gene. The V end was cut by 0 bases, the J end by 3 bases, with 12 bases between. The CDR3 sequence: CASSLEPPRDTEAFF. CDR3 coding DNA: TGCGCCAGCAGCTTGGAGCCGCCTAGGGACACTGAAGCTTTCTTT.

The chain is built from TRBV6-1 and TRBJ1-1; maybe TRBD1 (5 bases). This CDR3 has 15 amino acids. The V end was cut by 1 base, the J end by 0 bases, with 9 bases between. In germline, CDR1 is MNHNS, CDR2 SASEGT. The CDR3 reads CASSEGQILNTEAFF. For the CDR3, the DNA is TGTGCCAGCAGTGAAGGACAGATATTGAACACTGAAGCTTTCTTT.

The V gene is TRBV28, the J gene TRBJ1-1; 8 bases align to TRBD1. CDR1 is MDHEN, CDR2 SYDVKM, per germline. This CDR3 contains 14 residues. The junction had 5 bases not matched to a gene; V was cut back by 5 bases and J by 3 bases. The chain's CDR3 is CASSVAGGYTEAFF. The CDR3 DNA reads as TGTGCCAGCAGTGTAGCAGGGGGCTACACTGAAGCTTTCTTT.

This clone was observed once. The V call is TRBV7-8, the J call TRBJ2-1; D unclear. V was pared by 4 bases and J by 6 bases, with 13 bases between. The CDR3 is 14 amino acids. The germline CDR1 and CDR2 sequences are SGHVS and FQNEAQ. For the CDR3, the DNA is TGTGCCAGCAGCTGGGTCTTGGCCTTCAATGAGCAGTTCTTC. Protein product: CASSWVLAFNEQFF.

Regarding this clone: Within the sample, other DNA sequences also encode this same CDR3. The genes are TRBV6-5 and TRBJ1-2; the D is unclear. Between the trimmed V and J ends, which lost 0 bases and 2 bases, there was a span of 10 bases. This CDR3 is 15 amino acids long. Germline loops: CDR1 MNHEY, CDR2 SVGAGI. CDR3 in DNA: TGTGCCAGCAGTTACTCTGGAAGCGGCAACTATGGCTACACCTTC. This codes for CASSYSGSGNYGYTF.

This sequence joins TRBV10-3 and TRBJ2-1, with unresolved D. Germline CDR1 is ENHRY and CDR2 is SYGVKD. Trimming pared 4 bases from V and 2 bases from J, leaving 12 bases between. The CDR3 runs to 15 residues. Here the CDR3 DNA reads TGTGCCATCAGTGGTGGTCGGGCGCCCTACAATGAGCAGTTCTTC. Protein sequence: CAISGGRAPYNEQFF.

The chain employs TRBV2 and TRBJ1-4, with 8 nucleotides matching TRBD1. CDR1 is SNHLY and CDR2 is FYNNEI in the germline V gene. The CDR3 sequence is 14 residues long. The V and J ends lost 8 bases and 3 bases, in that order; junction bases with no gene match: 5. The CDR3 spells CASRPGQANEKLFF. In DNA, the CDR3 is TGTGCCAGCCGGCCGGGACAGGCTAATGAAAAACTGTTTTTT.

In DNA form, the CDR3 reads TGCGCCAGCAGCTTGGGACAGCTAAGCTCTGGAAACACCATATATTTT. Protein sequence: CASSLGQLSSGNTIYF. This chain connects TRBV5-1 to TRBJ1-3; TRBD1 is a possible D gene (5 bases). This CDR3 region has 16 residues. Per germline, CDR1 SGHRS and CDR2 YFSETQ. V lost 0 bases, J lost 0 bases, and 10 bases lay in between. The entire variable domain, with the rest obtained from reference TRBV5-1 and TRBJ1-3, is as follows: KAGVTQTPRYLIKTRGQQVTLSCSPISGHRSVSWYQQTPGQGLQFLFEYFSETQRNKGNFPGRFSGRQFSNSRSEMNVSTLELGDSALYLCASSLGQLSSGNTIYFGEGSWLTVV.

The sample holds a few counts of this clone. The chain couples TRBV2 to TRBJ2-1; 9 bases align to TRBD2. CDR1 is SNHLY, CDR2 FYNNEI, per germline. J lost 9 bases, V lost 5 bases, and 2 bases had no gene match. CDR3 length: 12 amino acids. CDR3 sequence: CASSLAGAEQFF. The CDR3, as DNA: TGTGCCAGCAGTTTAGCGGGAGCTGAGCAGTTCTTC.

A single count supports this clone. The chain recombines TRBV6-1 with TRBJ1-6; 9 bases map to TRBD1. Germline loops: CDR1 MNHNS, CDR2 SASEGT. J was trimmed by 10 bases and V by 11 bases; bases with no gene match: 15. The CDR3 is 15 amino acids. DNA for the CDR3: TGTGCCTCGACATCCGGGACAGGGCAGGGGTCACCCCTCCACTTT. It translates to CASTSGTGQGSPLHF.

V usage is TRBV5-4 and J usage is TRBJ2-7; no clear D gene. Germline V lookup: CDR1 SGHNT, CDR2 YYREEE (reference sequence). CDR3 length equals 18 residues. The V end lost 0 bases, the J end lost 1 base, and 20 bases lay between the germline ends. For the CDR3, the DNA is TGTGCCAGCAGCTTGGCCCTGGCAATTATACTTAGGTCCTACGAGCAGTACTTC. It specifies CASSLALAIILRSYEQYF. The full variable domain, rest sourced from reference TRBV5-4 and TRBJ2-7, is ETGVTQSPTHLIKTRGQQVTLRCSSQSGHNTVSWYQQALGQGPQFIFQYYREEENGRGNFPPRFSGLQFPNYSSELNVNALELDDSALYLCASSLALAIILRSYEQYFGPGTRLTVT.

The V call is TRBV9, the J call TRBJ2-6; D is possibly TRBD1 (6 bases). The germline gives CDR1 SGDLS, CDR2 YYNGEE. V shed 3 bases and J shed 0 bases, with 19 bases lying between them. The CDR3 contains 19 residues. Written as DNA, the CDR3 is TGTGCCAGCAGCGCCCGGGACATCCTAACACCCTCTGGGGCCAACGTCCTGACTTTC. Its translation: CASSARDILTPSGANVLTF. Variable domain in full (rest from reference TRBV9 and TRBJ2-6): DSGVTQTPKHLITATGQRVTLRCSPRSGDLSVYWYQQSLDQGLQFLIQYYNGEERAKGNILERFSAQQFPDLHSELNLSSLELGDSALYFCASSARDILTPSGANVLTFGAGSRLTVL.